Each of the 17 T cell receptor beta chains below was sequenced from the same sample in a study of CD8+ T cells in alopecia areata. Treatment noted: oral pan-JAK inhibitor, 5-10 mg twice daily. RNA, once extracted, was reverse transcribed into cDNA for use as the sequencing template. Clones were sequenced by immunoSEQ multiplex PCR, and TCRdb holds only the in-frame ones, with some missing. The sample records roughly 200,000 clones, about 40% being singletons. The starting material was CD4+ T cells sorted from blood, obtained around week 37, from a patient treated with tofacitinib. The source of these receptors is a human donor with alopecia areata.

The chain links TRBV10-3 to TRBJ2-3; 12 positions match TRBD2. Germline CDR1 ENHRY, CDR2 SYGVKD. The CDR3 loop spans 17 amino acids. Trimming removed 2 bases from V and 2 bases from J; junction bases left unmatched: 5. CDR3 region: CAISELAGGRNTDTQYF. The CDR3 DNA reads TGTGCCATCAGTGAGCTAGCGGGAGGGCGAAACACAGATACGCAGTATTTT.

This clone was detected a few times. The V gene is TRBV29-1, the J gene TRBJ2-3; D is uncertain. V lost 7 bases and J 2 bases, leaving 13 bases between the germline ends. This CDR3 has 13 residues. From germline, CDR1 is SQVTM and CDR2 ANQGSEA. The CDR3 protein is CSAAGGVTDTQYF. CDR3 sequence (DNA): TGCAGCGCGGCTGGCGGAGTCACAGATACGCAGTATTTT.

The J gene is TRBJ2-5, the V gene TRBV12-5; 7 bases fit TRBD1. V was clipped by 1 base and J by 4 bases; unmatched bases: 6. The CDR3 has 15 residues. From germline, CDR1 is LGHNT and CDR2 FRNRAP. The CDR3 DNA follows: TGTGCTAGTGGTTTGGGCATTCCAGGGGGAGAGACCCAGTACTTC. Its translation is CASGLGIPGGETQYF.

The chain has TRBV10-3 and TRBJ2-1, with D possibly being TRBD2 (6 bases). CDR1 is ENHRY, CDR2 SYGVKD, per germline. The CDR3 totals 12 residues. CDR3 loop: CVTGGGYNEQFF. The CDR3 nucleotides are TGTGTCACCGGGGGAGGCTACAATGAGCAGTTCTTC.

The chain combines TRBV7-8 with TRBJ2-7; 12 bases fit TRBD2. Trimming at V came to 3 bases and at J to 4 bases, leaving 1 base not matched to a gene. Germline-derived CDR1 and CDR2 are SGHVS and FQNEAQ. The CDR3 runs to 14 residues. CDR3 coding DNA: TGTGCCAGCAGCTTGACTAGCGGGAGATACGAGCAGTACTTC. This encodes CASSLTSGRYEQYF.

V and J are TRBV29-1 and TRBJ2-3; a possible D gene is TRBD1 (6 bases). The CDR3 has 15 amino acids. Trimming took off 6 bases at V and 3 bases at J, with 19 bases between the two ends. Germline CDR1 SQVTM, CDR2 ANQGSEA. The chain's CDR3 is CSVQPRQVRTDTQYF. The CDR3, as DNA: TGCAGCGTGCAGCCTAGACAGGTGAGGACAGATACGCAGTATTTT.

The chain uses TRBV5-6 and TRBJ2-2; possible D gene TRBD2, 6 bases. The germline V gene has CDR1 SGHDT and CDR2 YYEEEE. CDR3 size: 16 residues. The V and J ends lost 4 bases and 4 bases respectively, with 17 bases between them. CDR3 DNA: TGTGCCAGCAGCGGGCGGGGTTTGTTTTCCACCGGGGAGCTGTTTTTT. This gives the protein CASSGRGLFSTGELFF.

This clone was detected only once. The gene calls are TRBV28 and TRBJ2-6, with TRBD1 matching over 8 bases. The CDR3 is 19 amino acids. Germline lookup yields CDR1 MDHEN and CDR2 SYDVKM. The ends lost 6 bases at V and 3 bases at J; junction bases unmatched: 16. Written as DNA, the CDR3 is TGTGCCAGCAGCCTGGCTACGGGACAGGCCAAGGGTGGGGCCAACGTCCTGACTTTC. This sequence encodes CASSLATGQAKGGANVLTF.

The V and J genes are TRBV28 and TRBJ1-5; no reliable D call. There are 11 residues in the CDR3. Trimming took off 2 bases at V and 7 bases at J, with 3 bases between the two ends. CDR1 MDHEN and CDR2 SYDVKM come from the germline V gene. The CDR3 is CASSLDQPQHF. The CDR3 coding sequence is TGTGCCAGCAGTTTAGACCAGCCCCAGCATTTT.

This clone was seen a handful of times. The V gene is TRBV29-1, the J gene TRBJ2-7; possibly TRBD2 for D (5 bases). The germline V gene has CDR1 SQVTM and CDR2 ANQGSEA. The CDR3 is 12 residues long. V lost 4 bases to trimming and J lost 8 bases, with 15 bases between them. This chain's CDR3 is CSVGSGQTQQYF. DNA for the CDR3: TGCAGCGTTGGCAGCGGCCAAACCCAGCAGTACTTC.

This clone was observed once. The V call is TRBV5-4, the J call TRBJ2-3; D gene unclear. The CDR3 loop spans 13 amino acids. Trimming took off 4 bases at V and 4 bases at J, with 10 bases between the two ends. The germline gives CDR1 SGHNT, CDR2 YYREEE (reference sequence). CDR3 sequence (DNA): TGTGCCAGCAGCGGGAAAGGCGCAGATACGCAGTATTTT. This codes for CASSGKGADTQYF.

The chain employs TRBV5-4 and TRBJ2-4, with 10 bases that match TRBD2. The CDR3 has 13 residues. The V segment lost 3 bases and the J segment 8 bases; nucleotides outside the gene matches: 2. From germline, CDR1 is SGHNT and CDR2 YYREEE (reference sequence). The CDR3 nucleotides are TGTGCCAGCAGCTCTAGCGGGAGTGACATTCAGTACTTC. Protein product: CASSSSGSDIQYF.

The chain's CDR3 is CASSLTQGSGANVLTF. Written as DNA, the CDR3 is TGTGCCAGCAGCTTAACCCAGGGTTCCGGGGCCAACGTCCTGACTTTC. V gene TRBV7-2 combines with J gene TRBJ2-6; D is possibly TRBD1 (5 bases). The V end lost 2 bases, the J end lost 4 bases, and 12 bases lay between the germline ends. The CDR3 covers 16 residues. Germline V gives CDR1 SGHTA, CDR2 FQGNSA.

This clone was seen more than once but under ten times. J is TRBJ2-7 and V is TRBV29-1, with a tentative D call TRBD2 (5 bases). There are 12 residues in the CDR3. Per the germline V gene, CDR1 is SQVTM and CDR2 is ANQGSEA. V lost 4 bases to trimming and J lost 2 bases, with 9 bases between them. CDR3 DNA sequence: TGCAGCGTTGCACACGGGGCCTACGAGCAGTACTTC. As protein: CSVAHGAYEQYF.

The J gene is TRBJ1-4, the V gene TRBV18; no clear D gene. The V gene's germline CDR1 is KGHSH and CDR2 LQKENI. V lost 5 bases and J lost 8, with 6 bases in between. The CDR3 is made up of 11 amino acids. CDR3 DNA: TGTGCCAGCTCATCGGAAGAAAAACTGTTTTTT. Its translation: CASSSEEKLFF.

This clone was picked up a small number of times. This CDR3 is CASSERQINTGELFF. The CDR3 coding sequence is TGTGCCAGCAGTGAGCGACAGATAAACACCGGGGAGCTGTTTTTT. This chain joins TRBV2 and TRBJ2-2, with D possibly matching TRBD1 (5 bases). The germline CDR1 and CDR2 sequences are SNHLY and FYNNEI. Trimming shortened V by 3 bases and J by 2 bases, and 10 bases separated the two germline ends. This CDR3 contains 15 residues.

The sample holds a few counts of this clone. The rearrangement uses TRBV9 and TRBJ1-2; D gene uncertain. The germline CDR1 and CDR2 sequences are SGDLS and YYNGEE. The CDR3 covers 13 residues. Trimming took 5 bases from V and 8 from J, leaving 16 bases between them. Written as DNA, the CDR3 is TGTGCCAGCAGTCCTCCGGGAAAAAGGGGCTACACCTTC. It yields the protein CASSPPGKRGYTF.